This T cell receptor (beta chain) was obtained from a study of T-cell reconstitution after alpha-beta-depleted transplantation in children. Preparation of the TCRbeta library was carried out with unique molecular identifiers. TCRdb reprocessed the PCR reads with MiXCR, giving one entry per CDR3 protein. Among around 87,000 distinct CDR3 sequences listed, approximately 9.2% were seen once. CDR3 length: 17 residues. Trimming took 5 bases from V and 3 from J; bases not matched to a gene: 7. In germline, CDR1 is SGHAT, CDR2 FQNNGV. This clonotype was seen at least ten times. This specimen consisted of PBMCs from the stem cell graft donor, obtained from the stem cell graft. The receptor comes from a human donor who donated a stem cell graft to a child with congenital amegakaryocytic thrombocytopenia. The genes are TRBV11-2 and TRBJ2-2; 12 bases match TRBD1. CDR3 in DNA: TGTGCCAGCAGCCTAATGGGACAGGGGGCTCACACCGGGGAGCTGTTTTTT. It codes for CASSLMGQGAHTGELFF.